The 25 T cell receptor beta chains below come from one sample, sequenced in a study of immune evolution from preneoplasia to lung adenocarcinoma. Using immunoSEQ multiplex PCR, the repertoire was profiled, and TCRdb retains in-frame clones only, with some absent. The sample holds thousands of clones, around 85% seen once. The specimen was FFPE minimally invasive lung adenocarcinoma tissue. All receptors come from a person aged 45-69 years with lung adenocarcinoma.

This chain links TRBV5-1 with TRBJ2-3; 7 nucleotides match TRBD2. The CDR3 length is 14 residues. Germline V gives CDR1 SGHRS, CDR2 YFSETQ. Germline trimming cut 0 bases from V and 3 bases from J; bases unmatched to any gene: 1. In nucleotides, the CDR3 is TGCGCCAGCAGCTTGGTTAGCGGGACAGATACGCAGTATTTT. Protein product: CASSLVSGTDTQYF.

This clone appeared once. CDR3 sequence reads: CASSEALPTHQPQHF. The CDR3 coding sequence is TGTGCCAGCAGTGAAGCGTTACCTACTCATCAGCCCCAGCATTTT. This chain links TRBV6-1 with TRBJ1-5; the D is unclear. The ends were cut back, 0 bases at V and 5 bases at J, with 11 bases in the middle. CDR3 length: 15 residues. Germline CDR1 and CDR2: MNHNS and SASEGT.

The J gene is TRBJ1-6, the V gene TRBV18, with 8 bases identical to TRBD1. The CDR3 contains 15 residues. Trimming took 4 bases from V and 9 from J; bases not matched to a gene: 8. Germline V CDR1 and CDR2: KGHSH, LQKENI. CDR3 nucleotides: TGTGCCAGCTCACTTACAGGACAGGGAGGTTCACCCCTCCACTTT. This encodes CASSLTGQGGSPLHF.

The chain couples TRBV7-8 to TRBJ2-3, with 10 bases fitting TRBD1. The trim removed 6 bases at V and 6 bases at J, leaving 6 bases unmatched. This CDR3 has 14 residues. CDR1 and CDR2 from the germline V gene are SGHVS and FQNEAQ. CDR3 residues: CASRIGQGGDTQYF. The CDR3 DNA follows: TGTGCCAGCAGGATCGGACAGGGGGGGGATACGCAGTATTTT.

The V and J genes are TRBV6-4 and TRBJ1-2; D call uncertain. CDR3 length: 13 amino acids. Germline lookup yields CDR1 MRHNA and CDR2 SNTAGT. Trimming stripped 0 bases from V and 7 bases from J, with 9 bases between. Written as DNA, the CDR3 is TGTGCCAGCAGTGACTCGATGGGGAGTGGCTACACCTTC. Translation: CASSDSMGSGYTF.

V gene TRBV4-1 combines with J gene TRBJ2-1; D unresolved. This CDR3 has 16 residues. The V gene's germline CDR1 is MGHRA and CDR2 YSYEKL. Trimming shortened V by 4 bases and J by 0 bases, and 13 bases separated the two germline ends. The CDR3 loop is CASSRPLETSYNEQFF. CDR3 coding DNA: TGCGCCAGCAGCCGACCGCTTGAGACCTCCTACAATGAGCAGTTCTTC.

V and J are TRBV2 and TRBJ2-2; D gene uncertain. The CDR3 has 13 residues. CDR1 SNHLY and CDR2 FYNNEI come from the germline V gene. V lost 6 bases and J 7 bases, leaving 12 bases between the germline ends. The CDR3 protein is CASRAELGGELFF. CDR3 DNA sequence: TGTGCCAGCAGGGCGGAGTTGGGCGGGGAGCTGTTTTTT.

The chain uses TRBV7-9 and TRBJ2-7; no reliable D call. This CDR3 has 15 residues. Trimming stripped 2 bases from V and 2 bases from J, with 13 bases between. Per germline, CDR1 SEHNR and CDR2 FQNEAQ (reference sequence). The CDR3 sequence: CASSLQSPVTYEQYF. In DNA form, the CDR3 reads TGTGCCAGCAGCTTACAGAGTCCCGTAACCTACGAGCAGTACTTC.

The chain couples TRBV9 to TRBJ2-1, with 11 bases identical to TRBD2. The germline gives CDR1 SGDLS, CDR2 YYNGEE. The V gene end was trimmed by 3 bases and the J gene end by 5 bases; junction bases not matched to a gene: 4. CDR3 length: 15 residues. The CDR3 loop is CASSASGLADNEQFF. The CDR3 region has the DNA TGTGCCAGCAGCGCTTCGGGACTAGCGGACAATGAGCAGTTCTTC.

The chain employs TRBV6-5 and TRBJ1-5; 7 nucleotides match TRBD1. This CDR3 has 13 residues. V shed 6 bases and J 5 bases; nucleotides not matched to a gene: 4. The germline V gene encodes CDR1 MNHEY and CDR2 SVGAGI. The CDR3: CASSGQAYQPQHF. For the CDR3, the DNA is TGTGCCAGCAGCGGACAGGCATATCAGCCCCAGCATTTT.

The chain carries TRBV18 and TRBJ2-7; 11 bases fit TRBD1. Losses at the gene ends were 5 bases for V and 6 bases for J; bases not matched to a gene: 3. The CDR3 has 13 amino acids. Germline CDR1 KGHSH, CDR2 LQKENI. The chain's CDR3 is CASSGTGGFEQYF. In DNA form, the CDR3 reads TGTGCCAGCTCAGGGACAGGGGGGTTCGAGCAGTACTTC.

DNA of the CDR3: TGTGCCAGCAATGGGACCCAGTACTTC. This gives the protein CASNGTQYF. The chain is built from TRBV5-4 and TRBJ2-5; D unresolved. Deletions cut 6 bases from V and 7 bases from J, with 4 bases between. The germline V gene encodes CDR1 SGHNT and CDR2 YYREEE (reference sequence). This CDR3 contains 9 residues.

The genes are TRBV6-5 and TRBJ2-1, with D tentatively TRBD2 (5 bases). Trimming cost V 2 bases and J 5 bases, with 7 bases left between them. The germline V gene has CDR1 MNHEY and CDR2 SVGAGI. The CDR3 has 13 residues. The CDR3 nucleotides are TGTGCCAGCAGTTACGGAGCGGACAATGAGCAGTTCTTC. Encoded protein: CASSYGADNEQFF.

The gene calls are TRBV7-8 and TRBJ1-3; D is ambiguous. Germline lookup yields CDR1 SGHVS and CDR2 FQNEAQ. CDR3 length: 15 amino acids. Trimming stripped 8 bases from V and 4 bases from J, with 18 bases between. CDR3 in DNA: TGTGCCAGCTCCCCCGGACGGGTATCAGGAAACACCATATATTTT. Encoded protein: CASSPGRVSGNTIYF.

In its sample, this clone was seen once. The gene calls are TRBV2 and TRBJ2-1; 11 positions agree with TRBD2. The CDR3 length is 14 residues. The V gene's germline CDR1 is SNHLY and CDR2 FYNNEI. The V segment lost 6 bases and the J segment 6 bases; nucleotides outside the gene matches: 4. CDR3 sequence reads: CASRVTSGINEQFF. CDR3 in DNA: TGTGCCAGCAGAGTGACTAGCGGGATCAATGAGCAGTTCTTC. Full variable domain (missing parts from reference TRBV2 and TRBJ2-1): EPEVTQTPSHQVTQMGQEVILRCVPISNHLYFYWYRQILGQKVEFLVSFYNNEISEKSEIFDDQFSVERPDGSNFTLKIRSTKLEDSAMYFCASRVTSGINEQFFGPGTRLTVL.

This clone was counted once. CDR3 nucleotides: TGCGCCAGCAGCCCTGTGGACAGCCAAGAGACCCAGTACTTC. This translates into CASSPVDSQETQYF. The chain uses TRBV5-1 and TRBJ2-5, with D maybe TRBD1 (6 bases). Germline CDR1 SGHRS, CDR2 YFSETQ. V was shortened by 4 bases and J by 1 base, with 11 bases between the two germline ends. This CDR3 has 14 residues.

The chain is built from TRBV6-6 and TRBJ2-7, with TRBD1 identical over 9 bases. The ends lost 2 bases at V and 4 bases at J; junction bases unmatched: 6. Germline V gene data show CDR1 as MNHNY and CDR2 as SVGAGI (reference sequence). This CDR3 comprises 15 residues. CDR3 coding DNA: TGTGCCAGCAGTTACGAGGGGACAGGGAATTACGAGCAGTACTTC. Translating gives CASSYEGTGNYEQYF.

The table lists this clone with a few counts. This chain joins TRBV11-1 and TRBJ2-5; D is uncertain. Germline CDR1 and CDR2: SGHAT and FQDESV (reference sequence). V lost 1 base and J 1 base, leaving 4 bases between the germline ends. This CDR3 has 13 amino acids. CDR3: CASSLGAQETQYF. For the CDR3, the DNA is TGTGCCAGCAGCTTAGGGGCCCAAGAGACCCAGTACTTC.

This clone was seen once. This chain joins TRBV19 and TRBJ2-4; D call uncertain. Per the germline V gene, CDR1 is LNHDA and CDR2 is SQIVND (reference sequence). The CDR3 is made up of 16 amino acids. The germline V and J ends were trimmed by 5 bases and 2 bases, with 16 bases remaining between them. CDR3 coding DNA: TGTGCCAGTAGTCCGTCCAATCGTAGGACCAAAAACATTCAGTACTTC. It is translated as CASSPSNRRTKNIQYF.

The chain is built from TRBV7-3 and TRBJ2-5; weak D call: TRBD2 (5 bases). The J call may be faulty, since TRBJ2-7 better matches the DNA end. The CDR3 totals 15 residues. Germline-derived CDR1 and CDR2 are SGHTA and FQGTGA. In DNA, the CDR3 is TGTGCCAGCAGCCCTGGCCCTAGCATTGTCTACGAGCAGTACTTC. This codes for CASSPGPSIVYEQYF.

The chain combines TRBV7-3 with TRBJ2-3, with D unresolved. V lost 0 bases and J lost 4, with 11 bases in between. CDR1 is SGHTA, CDR2 FQGTGA, per germline. The CDR3 loop spans 15 amino acids. The CDR3 DNA sequence: TGTGCCAGCAGCTTAACCGGGTCGACGGCAGATACGCAGTATTTT. Its protein is CASSLTGSTADTQYF.

The chain uses TRBV2 and TRBJ1-4, with D tentatively TRBD1 (5 bases). The germline V gene has CDR1 SNHLY and CDR2 FYNNEI. Trimming stripped 7 bases from V and 7 bases from J, with 19 bases between. The CDR3 extends over 15 amino acids. The CDR3 DNA sequence: TGTGCCAGCACCGCGGGAGGCCGCGGGGGTGAAAAACTGTTTTTT. Its protein product is CASTAGGRGGEKLFF.

The chain carries TRBV5-1 and TRBJ1-4, with unresolved D. CDR1 is SGHRS and CDR2 is YFSETQ in the germline V gene. Deletions cut 1 base from V and 2 bases from J, with 6 bases between. CDR3 length: 14 residues. The CDR3 protein is CASSLLSTNEKLFF. CDR3 sequence (DNA): TGCGCCAGCAGCTTGTTATCCACTAATGAAAAACTGTTTTTT. Full variable domain (outside the CDR3, taken from reference TRBV5-1 and TRBJ1-4): KAGVTQTPRYLIKTRGQQVTLSCSPISGHRSVSWYQQTPGQGLQFLFEYFSETQRNKGNFPGRFSGRQFSNSRSEMNVSTLELGDSALYLCASSLLSTNEKLFFGSGTQLSVL.

This sequence joins TRBV7-9 and TRBJ2-5; D gene uncertain. The CDR3 extends over 14 amino acids. Germline CDR1 reads SEHNR; CDR2 reads FQNEAQ (reference sequence). The V end was cut by 1 base, the J end by 1 base, with 7 bases between. The CDR3 reads CASSLDRIQETQYF. DNA of the CDR3: TGTGCCAGCAGCTTAGACAGAATCCAAGAGACCCAGTACTTC.

This clone was seen a few times. The chain joins TRBV19 to TRBJ1-4, with D possibly being TRBD1 (5 bases). This CDR3 is built from 14 residues. Germline V CDR1 and CDR2: LNHDA, SQIVND (reference sequence). Between the trimmed V and J ends, which lost 9 bases and 6 bases, there was a span of 17 bases. The CDR3 region has the DNA TGTGCCAGCACCATGGGGGGTTTAGATGAAAAACTGTTTTTT. This sequence encodes CASTMGGLDEKLFF.